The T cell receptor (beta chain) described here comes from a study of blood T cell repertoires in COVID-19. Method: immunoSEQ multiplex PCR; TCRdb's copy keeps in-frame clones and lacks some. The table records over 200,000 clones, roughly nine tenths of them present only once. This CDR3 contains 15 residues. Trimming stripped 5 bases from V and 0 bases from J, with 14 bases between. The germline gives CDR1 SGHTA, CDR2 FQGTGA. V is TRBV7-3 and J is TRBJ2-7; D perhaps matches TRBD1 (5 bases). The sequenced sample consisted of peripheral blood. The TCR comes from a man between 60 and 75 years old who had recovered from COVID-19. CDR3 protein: CASSQDRSSSYEQYF. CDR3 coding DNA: TGTGCCAGCAGCCAAGACAGATCCAGCTCCTACGAGCAGTACTTC.